The clone carrying this T cell receptor beta chain was counted between two and nine times. Membership in each cohort depended on participant-reported clinical history. Within 2 weeks of study entry, exposed participants had contacted a PCR-confirmed or clinician-diagnosed COVID-19 case. Germline V gene sequence: CDR1 SGHNT, CDR2 YYREEE (reference sequence). There are 15 residues in the CDR3. V was pared by 4 bases and J by 7 bases, with 9 bases of the junction left unmatched. This entry is derived from a study of blood T cell repertoires in COVID-19. Turning to the study itself: Spain, Italy and the United States supplied samples that represented acute and convalescent COVID-19.

In the original processing: Amplification of reference gene primers provided the estimated nucleated cell counts. Profiling relied on immunoSEQ multiplex PCR, and the TCRdb table lists in-frame clones only, not all of them. V and J calls and clone size are as listed in that table; D and trimming were resolved from the DNA. The sample includes around 330,000 clones, roughly 85% of them seen just once. The TCR was taken from a woman aged 30 to 39 who had been exposed to COVID-19. The sample consisted of PBMCs or T cells enriched from blood (not recorded which). J is TRBJ2-2 and V is TRBV5-4, with 8 positions matching TRBD2. The CDR3 coding sequence is TGTGCCAGCAGCCCACGGGGGGGTATCATCGGGGAGCTGTTTTTT. Its protein is CASSPRGGIIGELFF.